Below, 5 T cell receptor beta chains from the same sample are listed, as sequenced in a study of T cells in Graves' hyperthyroidism and ophthalmopathy (dated by TCRdb to between 2017 and 2020). Receptor libraries were prepared by multiplex PCR. Reads for this sample came from an Illumina HiSeq 2000. Amplification of TCR beta CDR3 regions was carried out from RNA transcripts. A first-round RT-PCR of the TCR CDR3 used the HTBI primer set with the Qiagen OneStep RT-PCR kit. TCRdb reanalyzed the raw reads on its own, using fastp at Q25 for trimming and MiXCR for clone calling, and kept in-frame beta chains. Rows are unified per CDR3 protein, each entry keeping the most common DNA and genes. Across this sample there are approximately 410,000 distinct CDR3 sequences, with about 13% seen only once. 5% to 6% of the sample belongs to the ten largest clones. Source material: blood. The receptors derive from a woman aged 18-29 years with Graves' hyperthyroidism.

This chain joins TRBV7-9 and TRBJ2-3; D remains ambiguous. Between the trimmed V and J ends, which lost 0 bases and 2 bases, there was a span of 6 bases. Germline CDR1 and CDR2: SEHNR and FQNEAQ (reference sequence). This CDR3 region has 14 residues. The CDR3 is CASSLALFTDTQYF. CDR3 nucleotide sequence: TGTGCCAGCAGCTTAGCGCTCTTCACAGATACGCAGTATTTT.

This clonotype came up many times. The chain uses TRBV28 and TRBJ2-7; perhaps TRBD2 as D (5 bases). Germline V gives CDR1 MDHEN, CDR2 SYDVKM. The CDR3 covers 13 residues. V dropped 3 bases and J dropped 3 bases, with 9 bases sitting between them. CDR3 sequence: CASSFGSGYEQYF. The CDR3 DNA reads as TGTGCCAGCAGTTTTGGCAGCGGCTACGAGCAGTACTTC.

The sample holds many counts of this clonotype. Here the CDR3 reads CASSLLGLTDTQYF. The CDR3, as DNA: TGTGCCAGCAGTTTATTGGGCCTCACAGATACGCAGTATTTT. V usage is TRBV27 and J usage is TRBJ2-3; D gene unclear. The CDR3 is 14 residues long. With 1 base removed from V and 2 bases from J, the gap between germline ends came to 7 bases. Germline-derived CDR1 and CDR2 are MNHEY and SMNVEV (reference sequence).

V is TRBV6-1 and J is TRBJ2-1, with 14 bases fitting TRBD2. CDR1 and CDR2 (germline): MNHNS, SASEGT. The J segment lost 12 bases and the V segment lost 2 bases, leaving 3 bases of the junction unmatched. CDR3 length equals 14 residues. The CDR3 DNA reads TGTGCCAGCAGTGAAAGACTAGCGGGAGGGCGGCAGTTCTTC. Residues: CASSERLAGGRQFF.

This clonotype was counted ten times or more. The chain joins TRBV6-5 to TRBJ2-1, with 9 bases that match TRBD2. J gave up 10 bases and V 0 bases, and 4 bases lay outside the gene matches. CDR1 and CDR2 from the germline V gene are MNHEY and SVGAGI. This CDR3 has 14 residues. The CDR3 sequence is CASSYSSGSPEQFF. The CDR3 DNA reads as TGTGCCAGCAGTTACTCTAGCGGGAGCCCCGAGCAGTTCTTC.